Presented here are 19 T cell receptor beta chains from one specimen sequenced in a study of blood T cell repertoires in COVID-19. TCRdb's copy holds only in-frame clones and misses some; the assay was immunoSEQ multiplex PCR. The sample carries 100,000 or so clones, approximately 86% recorded once. Sequenced material: peripheral blood. Every receptor here comes from a man aged 60 to 75 with acute or convalescent COVID-19.

The rearrangement links TRBV7-9 to TRBJ1-3; 9 bases fit TRBD1. V lost 5 bases and J lost 3; bases outside the gene matches: 5. This CDR3 region has 15 residues. Germline values: CDR1 SEHNR, CDR2 FQNEAQ (reference sequence). CDR3 protein: CASSTRDRVGNTIYF. Written as DNA, the CDR3 is TGTGCCAGCAGCACAAGGGACAGGGTTGGAAACACCATATATTTT.

This clone was counted a single time. V usage is TRBV20-1 and J usage is TRBJ2-7; 8 nucleotides align to TRBD2. From germline, CDR1 is DFQATT and CDR2 SNEGSKA (reference sequence). The length of the CDR3 is 14 residues. V trimming: 3 bases; J trimming: 6 bases; junction bases outside the gene matches: 10. The DNA for the CDR3 is TGCAGTGCTAGTTTCCGGGAGGGCCGGGTCGAGCAGTACTTC. This sequence encodes CSASFREGRVEQYF.

The chain links TRBV5-4 to TRBJ1-2; a possible D gene is TRBD1 (5 bases). V was shortened by 2 bases and J by 8 bases, with 16 bases between the two germline ends. The CDR3 has 14 amino acids. From germline, CDR1 is SGHNT and CDR2 YYREEE (reference sequence). The CDR3 is CASSLGARFFGYTF. CDR3 in DNA: TGTGCCAGCAGCTTAGGGGCCCGGTTTTTCGGCTACACCTTC.

The rearrangement links TRBV7-8 to TRBJ2-2, with D uncertain. CDR1 and CDR2 from the germline V gene are SGHVS and FQNEAQ. The CDR3 loop spans 16 amino acids. Deletions cut 7 bases from V and 0 bases from J, with 15 bases between. CDR3 protein: CASIPGIRSNTGELFF. The CDR3 bases are TGTGCCAGCATCCCCGGTATTAGATCGAACACCGGGGAGCTGTTTTTT.

This clone was picked up a small number of times. The chain carries TRBV11-2 and TRBJ2-5; the match to TRBD2 covers 9 bases. Trimming took 2 bases from V and 4 from J; bases not matched to a gene: 8. The CDR3 extends over 16 amino acids. Germline CDR1 and CDR2: SGHAT and FQNNGV. The CDR3 protein is CASSLLWREGRETQYF. As DNA, the CDR3 is TGTGCCAGCAGCTTATTGTGGCGGGAGGGGAGAGAGACCCAGTACTTC.

In this sample, this clone turned up once. The chain combines TRBV5-5 with TRBJ1-1; 9 bases fit TRBD1. Germline V gene lookup returns CDR1 SGHKS and CDR2 YYEKEE (reference sequence). Trimming at V came to 4 bases and at J to 4 bases, leaving 8 bases not matched to a gene. This CDR3 is built from 15 residues. The CDR3: CASSPVPGQGTEAFF. The CDR3 coding sequence is TGTGCCAGCAGCCCGGTACCGGGACAGGGCACTGAAGCTTTCTTT.

The rearrangement uses TRBV9 and TRBJ2-3; TRBD1 might be the D (6 bases). Between the trimmed V and J ends, which lost 0 bases and 4 bases, there was a span of 9 bases. Germline V gives CDR1 SGDLS, CDR2 YYNGEE. The CDR3 sequence is 14 residues long. The CDR3 coding sequence is TGTGCCAGCAGCGTAGGCCCAGGGGCAGATACGCAGTATTTT. This sequence encodes CASSVGPGADTQYF.

This chain connects TRBV5-5 to TRBJ2-1; TRBD1 matches 8 bases. Germline assignment: CDR1 SGHKS and CDR2 YYEKEE (reference sequence). Germline trimming cut 1 base from V and 2 bases from J; bases unmatched to any gene: 2. The CDR3 runs to 15 residues. The CDR3 DNA is TGTGCCAGCAGCTTGACAGGGGGGACCTACAATGAGCAGTTCTTC. This codes for CASSLTGGTYNEQFF.

This clone was seen a handful of times. The J gene is TRBJ1-5, the V gene TRBV9, with D perhaps matching TRBD1 (5 bases). Per germline, CDR1 SGDLS and CDR2 YYNGEE. The CDR3 loop spans 15 amino acids. Trimming took off 0 bases at V and 7 bases at J, with 14 bases between the two ends. The chain's CDR3 is CASSVDAGIRQPQHF. Here the CDR3 DNA reads TGTGCCAGCAGCGTAGATGCAGGGATCAGGCAGCCCCAGCATTTT.

This chain's CDR3 is CATSTGQGASDEQYF. The CDR3 nucleotides are TGTGCCACCAGCACGGGACAGGGGGCATCGGACGAGCAGTACTTC. This rearrangement joins TRBV15 to TRBJ2-7; 12 bases map to TRBD1. CDR1 and CDR2 (germline): LNHNV, YYDKDF (reference sequence). Trimming at V came to 4 bases and at J to 5 bases, leaving 6 bases not matched to a gene. This CDR3 has 15 residues.

The chain has TRBV19 and TRBJ1-2; D gene uncertain. Trimming took 4 bases from V and 2 from J, leaving 5 bases between them. Germline V gene sequence: CDR1 LNHDA, CDR2 SQIVND (reference sequence). The CDR3 is 12 residues long. CDR3 DNA: TGTGCCAGTAGTAGACAAAACTATGGCTACACCTTC. As protein: CASSRQNYGYTF. Complete variable domain (other parts from reference TRBV19 and TRBJ1-2): DGGITQSPKYLFRKEGQNVTLSCEQNLNHDAMYWYRQDPGQGLRLIYYSQIVNDFQKGDIAEGYSVSREKKESFPLTVTSAQKNPTAFYLCASSRQNYGYTFGSGTRLTVV.

The chain combines TRBV6-5 with TRBJ1-2, with 8 bases lining up with TRBD1. Germline-derived CDR1 and CDR2 are MNHEY and SVGAGI. The junction had 13 bases not matched to a gene; V was cut back by 4 bases and J by 6 bases. There are 16 residues in the CDR3. The CDR3 nucleotides are TGTGCCAGCAGTTCCTCCGATTCGACAGGGGTAAATGGCTACACCTTC. Translating gives CASSSSDSTGVNGYTF.

The chain is built from TRBV19 and TRBJ1-5; possible D gene TRBD1, 5 bases. This CDR3 comprises 11 residues. Looked up from germline, CDR1 is LNHDA and CDR2 is SQIVND (reference sequence). V was trimmed by 6 bases and J by 9 bases, leaving 9 bases between them. CDR3 loop: CASSGGGPQHF. The DNA for the CDR3 is TGTGCCAGTAGCGGCGGGGGGCCCCAGCATTTT.

The rearrangement links TRBV10-2 to TRBJ1-5; D unclear. This CDR3 has 14 amino acids. Trimming stripped 8 bases from V and 3 bases from J, with 14 bases between. Germline values: CDR1 WSHSY, CDR2 SAAADI. The CDR3 DNA reads as TGCGCCAGCTCGCGGGGTTTGGACAATCAGCCCCAGCATTTT. Translated: CASSRGLDNQPQHF.

The gene calls are TRBV10-3 and TRBJ1-1, with 7 bases aligning to TRBD1. CDR1 and CDR2 from the germline V gene are ENHRY and SYGVKD. This CDR3 has 14 residues. Germline trimming cut 2 bases from V and 6 bases from J; bases unmatched to any gene: 6. The CDR3 DNA sequence: TGTGCCATCAGTGAGAGGGGACAGTCGTCTGAAGCTTTCTTT. Translated: CAISERGQSSEAFF.

The chain carries TRBV30 and TRBJ1-4; maybe TRBD1 (5 bases). Germline CDR1 reads GTSNPN; CDR2 reads SVGIG (reference sequence). The CDR3 consists of 14 residues. V was clipped by 1 base and J by 6 bases, with 12 bases between them. CDR3 residues: CAWSAGGWDEKLFF. Here the CDR3 DNA reads TGTGCCTGGAGTGCCGGGGGGTGGGATGAAAAACTGTTTTTT.

The chain employs TRBV11-2 and TRBJ2-5; 8 bases fit TRBD1. The CDR3 has 13 residues. V trimming: 5 bases; J trimming: 5 bases; junction bases outside the gene matches: 4. Germline V CDR1 and CDR2: SGHAT, FQNNGV. The CDR3 DNA reads as TGTGCCAGCAGCCCAGGACAGGGTGAGACCCAGTACTTC. Translating gives CASSPGQGETQYF.

V is TRBV5-1 and J is TRBJ2-5, with a weak D call TRBD1 (5 bases). Germline CDR1 SGHRS, CDR2 YFSETQ. With 2 bases removed from V and 2 bases from J, the gap between germline ends came to 10 bases. CDR3 length equals 14 residues. CDR3 coding DNA: TGCGCCAGCAGCTTCCGGCCAGGGCAAGAGACCCAGTACTTC. Its translation: CASSFRPGQETQYF. Full variable domain (missing parts from reference TRBV5-1 and TRBJ2-5): KAGVTQTPRYLIKTRGQQVTLSCSPISGHRSVSWYQQTPGQGLQFLFEYFSETQRNKGNFPGRFSGRQFSNSRSEMNVSTLELGDSALYLCASSFRPGQETQYFGPGTRLLVL.

The rearrangement links TRBV28 to TRBJ2-5, with D possibly matching TRBD2 (5 bases). CDR3 length: 14 amino acids. The germline CDR1 and CDR2 sequences are MDHEN and SYDVKM. Trimming pared 1 base from V and 5 bases from J, leaving 11 bases between. The DNA of the CDR3 is TGTGCCAGCAGTTTATCGGGGAACCTGGAGACCCAGTACTTC. It codes for CASSLSGNLETQYF. Full variable domain (missing parts from reference TRBV28 and TRBJ2-5): DVKVTQSSRYLVKRTGEKVFLECVQDMDHENMFWYRQDPGLGLRLIYFSYDVKMKEKGDIPEGYSVSREKKERFSLILESASTNQTSMYLCASSLSGNLETQYFGPGTRLLVL.